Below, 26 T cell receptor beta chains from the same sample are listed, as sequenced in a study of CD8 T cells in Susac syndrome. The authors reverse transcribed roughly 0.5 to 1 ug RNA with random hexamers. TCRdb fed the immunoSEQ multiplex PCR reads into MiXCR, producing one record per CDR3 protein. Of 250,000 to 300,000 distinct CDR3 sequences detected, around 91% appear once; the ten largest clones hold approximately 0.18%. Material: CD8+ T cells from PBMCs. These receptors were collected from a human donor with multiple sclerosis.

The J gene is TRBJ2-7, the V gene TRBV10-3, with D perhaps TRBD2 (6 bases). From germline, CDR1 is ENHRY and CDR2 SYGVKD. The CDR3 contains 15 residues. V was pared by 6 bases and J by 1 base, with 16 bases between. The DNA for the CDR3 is TGTGCCATCAGCCTAGCGCTTAACCTTTCCTACGAGCAGTACTTC. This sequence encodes CAISLALNLSYEQYF.

DNA for the CDR3: TGCAGTGCCAGACCGGGGGTGCGGAACACTGAAGCTTTCTTT. It codes for CSARPGVRNTEAFF. The V gene is TRBV20-1, the J gene TRBJ1-1, with D tentatively TRBD1 (5 bases). The V gene lost 6 bases and the J gene lost 1 base, with 15 bases spanning the gap. The CDR3 sequence is 14 residues long. CDR1 is DFQATT and CDR2 is SNEGSKA in the germline V gene (reference sequence).

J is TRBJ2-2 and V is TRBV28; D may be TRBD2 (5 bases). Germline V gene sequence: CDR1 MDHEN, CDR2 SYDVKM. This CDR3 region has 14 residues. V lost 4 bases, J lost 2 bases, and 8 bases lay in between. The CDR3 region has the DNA TGTGCCAGCAGTTCTCGACTAAACACCGGGGAGCTGTTTTTT. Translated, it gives CASSSRLNTGELFF.

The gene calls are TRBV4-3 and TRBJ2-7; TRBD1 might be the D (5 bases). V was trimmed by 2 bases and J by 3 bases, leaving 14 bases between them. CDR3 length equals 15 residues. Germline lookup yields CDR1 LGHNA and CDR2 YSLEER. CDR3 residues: CASSQFLLTVYEQYF. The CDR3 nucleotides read TGCGCCAGCAGCCAATTTCTTTTGACAGTCTACGAGCAGTACTTC.

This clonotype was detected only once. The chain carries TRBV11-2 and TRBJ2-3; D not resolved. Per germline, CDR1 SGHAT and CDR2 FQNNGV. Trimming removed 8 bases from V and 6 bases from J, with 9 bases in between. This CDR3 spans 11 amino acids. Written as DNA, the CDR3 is TGTGCCAGCGGCGGCGCGGATACGCAGTATTTT. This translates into CASGGADTQYF.

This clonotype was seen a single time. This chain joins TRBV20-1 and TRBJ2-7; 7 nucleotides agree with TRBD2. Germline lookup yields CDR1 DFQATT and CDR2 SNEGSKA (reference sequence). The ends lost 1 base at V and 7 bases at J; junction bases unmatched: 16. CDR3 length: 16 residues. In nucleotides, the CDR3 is TGCAGTGCTAGAGGGGGACTGGCGGGAGCTAGGGAAGAGCAGTACTTC. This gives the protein CSARGGLAGAREEQYF.

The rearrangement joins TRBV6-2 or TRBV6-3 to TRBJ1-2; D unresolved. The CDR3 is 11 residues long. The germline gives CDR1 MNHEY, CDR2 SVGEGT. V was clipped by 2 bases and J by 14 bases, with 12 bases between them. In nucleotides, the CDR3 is TGTGCCAGCAGTTACCCAGGAAGAGAGACCTTC. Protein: CASSYPGRETF.

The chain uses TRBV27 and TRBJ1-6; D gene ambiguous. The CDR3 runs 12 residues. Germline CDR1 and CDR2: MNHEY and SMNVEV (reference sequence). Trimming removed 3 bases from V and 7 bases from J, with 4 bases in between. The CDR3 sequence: CASSLQNSPLHF. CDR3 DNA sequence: TGTGCCAGCAGTTTGCAAAATTCACCCCTCCACTTT.

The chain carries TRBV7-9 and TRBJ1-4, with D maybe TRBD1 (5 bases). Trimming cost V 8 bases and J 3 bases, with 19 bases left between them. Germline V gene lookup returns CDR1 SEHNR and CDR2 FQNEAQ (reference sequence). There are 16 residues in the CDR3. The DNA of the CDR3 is TGTGCCAGCCAAGGAAGAACAGGCAGTTCTAATGAAAAACTGTTTTTT. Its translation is CASQGRTGSSNEKLFF.

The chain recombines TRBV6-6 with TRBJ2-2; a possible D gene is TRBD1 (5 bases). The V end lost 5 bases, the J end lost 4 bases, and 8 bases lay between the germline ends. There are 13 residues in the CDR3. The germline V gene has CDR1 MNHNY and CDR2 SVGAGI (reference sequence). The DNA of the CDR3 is TGTGCCAGCAGTCTTACAGGCACCGGGGAGCTGTTTTTT. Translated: CASSLTGTGELFF.

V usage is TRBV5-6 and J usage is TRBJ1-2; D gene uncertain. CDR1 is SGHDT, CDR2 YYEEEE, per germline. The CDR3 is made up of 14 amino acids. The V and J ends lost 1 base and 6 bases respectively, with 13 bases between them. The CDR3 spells CASSLSGVRDGYTF. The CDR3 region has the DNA TGTGCCAGCAGCTTGTCCGGGGTCCGCGATGGCTACACCTTC. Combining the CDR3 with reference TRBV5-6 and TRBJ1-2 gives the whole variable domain DAGVTQSPTHLIKTRGQQVTLRCSPKSGHDTVSWYQQALGQGPQFIFQYYEEEERQRGNFPDRFSGHQFPNYSSELNVNALLLGDSALYLCASSLSGVRDGYTFGSGTRLTVV.

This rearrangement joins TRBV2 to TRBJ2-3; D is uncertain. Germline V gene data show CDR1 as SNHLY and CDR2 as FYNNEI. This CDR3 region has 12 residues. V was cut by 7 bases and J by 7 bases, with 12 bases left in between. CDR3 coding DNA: TGTGCCAGCATATGGCTTCGAAATACGCAGTATTTT. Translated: CASIWLRNTQYF. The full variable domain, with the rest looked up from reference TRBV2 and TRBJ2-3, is EPEVTQTPSHQVTQMGQEVILRCVPISNHLYFYWYRQILGQKVEFLVSFYNNEISEKSEIFDDQFSVERPDGSNFTLKIRSTKLEDSAMYFCASIWLRNTQYFGPGTRLTVL.

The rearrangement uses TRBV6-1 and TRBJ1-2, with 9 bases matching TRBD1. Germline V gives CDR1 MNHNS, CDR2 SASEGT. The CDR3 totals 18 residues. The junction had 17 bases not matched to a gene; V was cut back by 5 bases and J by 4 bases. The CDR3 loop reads CASSHTGGTAVGLYGYTF. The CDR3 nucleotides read TGTGCCAGCAGTCATACAGGGGGCACCGCCGTAGGCCTCTATGGCTACACCTTC.

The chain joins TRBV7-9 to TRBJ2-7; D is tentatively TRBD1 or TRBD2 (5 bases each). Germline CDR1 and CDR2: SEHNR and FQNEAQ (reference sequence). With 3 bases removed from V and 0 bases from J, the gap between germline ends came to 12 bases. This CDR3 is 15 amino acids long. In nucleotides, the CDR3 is TGTGCCAGCAGCTTCGGGACGGTGAGCTCCTACGAGCAGTACTTC. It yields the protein CASSFGTVSSYEQYF.

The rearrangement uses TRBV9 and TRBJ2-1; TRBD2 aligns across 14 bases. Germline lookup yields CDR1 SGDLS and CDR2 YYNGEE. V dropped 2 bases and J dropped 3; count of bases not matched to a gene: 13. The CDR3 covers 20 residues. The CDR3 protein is CASSVEGTSGSYLFYNEQFF. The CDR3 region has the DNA TGTGCCAGCAGCGTGGAAGGGACTAGCGGGAGCTATTTATTCTACAATGAGCAGTTCTTC.

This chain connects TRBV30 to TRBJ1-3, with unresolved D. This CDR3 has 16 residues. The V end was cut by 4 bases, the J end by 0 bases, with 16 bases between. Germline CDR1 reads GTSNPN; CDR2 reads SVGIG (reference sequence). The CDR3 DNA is TGTGCCTGGAATACTGGGAGGTGGCACTCTGGAAACACCATATATTTT. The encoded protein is CAWNTGRWHSGNTIYF. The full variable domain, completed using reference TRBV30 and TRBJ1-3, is SQTIHQWPATLVQPVGSPLSLECTVEGTSNPNLYWYRQAAGRGLQLLFYSVGIGQISSEVPQNLSASRPQDRQFILSSKKLLLSDSGFYLCAWNTGRWHSGNTIYFGEGSWLTVV.

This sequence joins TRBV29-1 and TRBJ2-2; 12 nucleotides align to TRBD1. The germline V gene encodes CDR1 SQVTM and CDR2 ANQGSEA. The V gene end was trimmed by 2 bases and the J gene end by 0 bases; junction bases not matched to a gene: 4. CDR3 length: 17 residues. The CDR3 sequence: CSVESGTGGTNTGELFF. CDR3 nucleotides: TGCAGCGTTGAATCCGGGACAGGGGGCACGAACACCGGGGAGCTGTTTTTT.

The CDR3 sequence: CASTTGLPRDGYTF. The CDR3 DNA reads TGTGCCAGCACCACGGGACTCCCGAGGGATGGCTACACCTTC. The chain employs TRBV12-3 or TRBV12-4 and TRBJ1-2; a possible D gene is TRBD1 (5 bases). The V and J ends lost 7 bases and 6 bases respectively, with 18 bases between them. This CDR3 comprises 14 residues.

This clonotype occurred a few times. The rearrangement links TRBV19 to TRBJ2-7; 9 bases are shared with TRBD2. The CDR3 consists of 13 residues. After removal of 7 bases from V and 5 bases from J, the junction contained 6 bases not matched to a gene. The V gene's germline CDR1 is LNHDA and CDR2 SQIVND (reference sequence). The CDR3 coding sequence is TGTGCCAGTACTTGGCGGGAGGGAAACGAGCAGTACTTC. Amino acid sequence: CASTWREGNEQYF.

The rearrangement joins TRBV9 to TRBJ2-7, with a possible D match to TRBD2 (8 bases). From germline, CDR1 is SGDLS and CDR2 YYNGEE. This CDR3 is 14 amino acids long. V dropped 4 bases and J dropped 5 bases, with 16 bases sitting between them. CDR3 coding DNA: TGTGCCAGCAGCCCATCGGGAGGGGGCCACGAGCAGTACTTC. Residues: CASSPSGGGHEQYF. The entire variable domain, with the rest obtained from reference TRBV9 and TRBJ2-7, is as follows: DSGVTQTPKHLITATGQRVTLRCSPRSGDLSVYWYQQSLDQGLQFLIQYYNGEERAKGNILERFSAQQFPDLHSELNLSSLELGDSALYFCASSPSGGGHEQYFGPGTRLTVT.

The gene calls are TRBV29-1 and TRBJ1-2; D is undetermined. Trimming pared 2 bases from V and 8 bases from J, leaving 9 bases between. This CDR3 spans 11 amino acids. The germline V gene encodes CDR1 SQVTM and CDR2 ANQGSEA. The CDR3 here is CSVEWSLGYTF. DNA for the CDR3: TGCAGCGTTGAATGGTCACTAGGCTACACCTTC.

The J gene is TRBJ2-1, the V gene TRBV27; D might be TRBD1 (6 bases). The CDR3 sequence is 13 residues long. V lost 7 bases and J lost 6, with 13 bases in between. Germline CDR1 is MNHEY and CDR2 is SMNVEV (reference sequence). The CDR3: CASKQGPINEQFF. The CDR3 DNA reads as TGTGCCAGCAAACAGGGCCCGATCAATGAGCAGTTCTTC.

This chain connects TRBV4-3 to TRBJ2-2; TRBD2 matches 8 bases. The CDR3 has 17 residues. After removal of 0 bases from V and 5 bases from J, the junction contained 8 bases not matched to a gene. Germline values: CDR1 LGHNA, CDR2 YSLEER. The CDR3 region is CASSQDGPGGATGELFF. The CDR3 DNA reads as TGCGCCAGCAGCCAAGATGGGCCGGGAGGGGCGACCGGGGAGCTGTTTTTT.

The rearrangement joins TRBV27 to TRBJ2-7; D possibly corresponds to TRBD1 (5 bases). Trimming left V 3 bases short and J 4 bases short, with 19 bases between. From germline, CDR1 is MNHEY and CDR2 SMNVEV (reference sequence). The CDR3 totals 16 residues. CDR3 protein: CASSFFIGALQYEQYF. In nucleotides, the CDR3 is TGTGCCAGCAGTTTTTTTATAGGGGCGCTCCAGTACGAGCAGTACTTC.

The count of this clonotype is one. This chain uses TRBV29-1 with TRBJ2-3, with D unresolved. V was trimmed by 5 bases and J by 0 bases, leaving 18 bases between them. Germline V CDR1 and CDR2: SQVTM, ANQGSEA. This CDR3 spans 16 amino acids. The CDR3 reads CSVPHTVSPSTDTQYF. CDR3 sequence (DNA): TGCAGCGTTCCCCATACAGTTTCCCCTAGCACAGATACGCAGTATTTT.

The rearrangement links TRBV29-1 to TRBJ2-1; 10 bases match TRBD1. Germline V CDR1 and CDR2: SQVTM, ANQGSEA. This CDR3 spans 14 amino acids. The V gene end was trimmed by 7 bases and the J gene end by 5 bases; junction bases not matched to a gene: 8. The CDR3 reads CSALPGTGDNEQFF. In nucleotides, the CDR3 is TGCAGCGCCCTACCCGGGACAGGGGACAATGAGCAGTTCTTC.